The 21 T cell receptor beta chains below were found in one sample sequenced in a study of blood T cell repertoires in COVID-19 (dated by TCRdb to 2018 to 2021). Libraries came from the immunoSEQ multiplex PCR assay. TCRdb mirrors the immuneACCESS table, restricted to in-frame sequences. Some clones are absent from its copies; in checked studies, under half trace to an unresolved V gene, and the reason for the others is unknown. In this sample the table shows about 200,000 clones, around nine tenths of which occur a single time. Roughly 4.7% of the sample is in the top ten clones. The sample consisted of peripheral blood. The receptors here all came from a human donor in a cohort sampled during active COVID-19.

The chain is built from TRBV6-1 and TRBJ1-2; no clear D gene. Germline V gene data show CDR1 as MNHNS and CDR2 as SASEGT. V gave up 2 bases and J gave up 4 bases, with 8 bases separating them. This CDR3 has 13 amino acids. The CDR3 is CASSETQPYGYTF. CDR3 coding DNA: TGTGCCAGCAGTGAAACACAGCCCTATGGCTACACCTTC.

The chain is built from TRBV5-4 and TRBJ2-6; 7 bases line up with TRBD1. The CDR3 extends over 17 amino acids. Germline V gives CDR1 SGHNT, CDR2 YYREEE (reference sequence). Trimming took 2 bases from V and 1 from J; bases not matched to a gene: 6. CDR3 loop: CASSLDRELSGANVLTF. In nucleotides, the CDR3 is TGTGCCAGCAGCTTAGACAGGGAGTTATCTGGGGCCAACGTCCTGACTTTC.

The chain couples TRBV29-1 to TRBJ1-5, with D maybe TRBD1 (5 bases). The CDR3 contains 12 residues. Trimming stripped 6 bases from V and 12 bases from J, with 18 bases between. The germline V gene encodes CDR1 SQVTM and CDR2 ANQGSEA. This CDR3 reads CSVGRTGTLQHF. The CDR3 region has the DNA TGCAGCGTCGGTCGGACCGGGACTCTCCAGCATTTT.

The genes are TRBV4-1 and TRBJ1-1, with 7 bases matching TRBD1. Germline CDR1 and CDR2: MGHRA and YSYEKL. V shed 4 bases, J shed 1 base, and the junction held 3 bases outside the gene matches. The CDR3 contains 14 residues. CDR3 residues: CASSPRQGNTEAFF. The CDR3 DNA follows: TGCGCCAGCAGCCCCCGACAGGGGAACACTGAAGCTTTCTTT.

The chain has TRBV6-1 and TRBJ2-7; D may be TRBD1 (5 bases). The CDR3 runs to 15 residues. V lost 1 base, J lost 3 bases, and 13 bases lay in between. Per germline, CDR1 MNHNS and CDR2 SASEGT. The CDR3 DNA reads as TGTGCCAGCAGTGAAGGGCAGGGCTTACTCTACGAGCAGTACTTC. It specifies CASSEGQGLLYEQYF.

The rearrangement joins TRBV5-6 to TRBJ2-3; 9 bases are a match to TRBD2. With 4 bases clipped from V and 4 bases from J, the junction kept 19 bases outside the gene matches. The CDR3 covers 19 residues. Germline CDR1 reads SGHDT; CDR2 reads YYEEEE. The CDR3 loop reads CASSPRFGGRARKSDTQYF. The CDR3 DNA is TGTGCCAGCAGCCCCCGTTTTGGCGGGAGGGCCAGGAAGTCAGATACGCAGTATTTT.

The J gene is TRBJ1-5, the V gene TRBV28; D may be TRBD1 (6 bases). Germline V lookup: CDR1 MDHEN, CDR2 SYDVKM. This CDR3 has 14 amino acids. V lost 8 bases to trimming and J lost 3 bases, with 14 bases between them. The CDR3 coding sequence is TGTGCCAGCCGACCGGGACAACCCAATCAGCCCCAGCATTTT. This codes for CASRPGQPNQPQHF.

CDR3 sequence: CASSVGLATSTDTQYF. The CDR3 DNA sequence: TGTGCCAGCAGTGTGGGACTAGCGACTAGCACAGATACGCAGTATTTT. The chain recombines TRBV2 with TRBJ2-3, with 10 bases identical to TRBD2. Germline V lookup: CDR1 SNHLY, CDR2 FYNNEI. V gave up 4 bases and J gave up 0 bases; unmatched junction bases: 4. The CDR3 loop spans 16 amino acids.

This sequence joins TRBV5-4 and TRBJ2-6; TRBD1 matches 8 bases. CDR3 length equals 17 residues. Germline V gives CDR1 SGHNT, CDR2 YYREEE (reference sequence). With 0 bases clipped from V and 2 bases from J, the junction kept 4 bases outside the gene matches. The CDR3 protein is CASSLGQGATGANVLTF. The CDR3 DNA sequence: TGTGCCAGCAGCTTGGGGCAGGGGGCGACTGGGGCCAACGTCCTGACTTTC.

The chain employs TRBV7-9 and TRBJ1-6, with D unresolved. The CDR3 loop spans 14 amino acids. CDR1 and CDR2 from the germline V gene are SEHNR and FQNEAQ (reference sequence). V dropped 5 bases and J dropped 7 bases, with 12 bases sitting between them. The CDR3: CASSPAGINSPLHF. CDR3 sequence (DNA): TGTGCCAGCAGCCCCGCGGGGATCAATTCACCCCTCCACTTT.

The chain uses TRBV24-1 and TRBJ2-2; 9 bases map to TRBD2. This CDR3 spans 12 amino acids. In germline, CDR1 is KGHDR, CDR2 SFDVKD. J was trimmed by 9 bases and V by 10 bases; bases with no gene match: 5. CDR3 in amino acids: CATGLAPWELFF. CDR3 DNA sequence: TGTGCCACGGGACTAGCTCCCTGGGAGCTGTTTTTT.

The V gene is TRBV2, the J gene TRBJ2-2; TRBD1 matches 10 bases. Trimming removed 8 bases from V and 7 bases from J; junction bases left unmatched: 10. The germline gives CDR1 SNHLY, CDR2 FYNNEI. This CDR3 spans 15 amino acids. The CDR3 loop reads CASGPRDRGFGELFF. The CDR3 DNA reads as TGTGCCAGCGGACCTCGGGACAGGGGCTTCGGGGAGCTGTTTTTT.

The rearrangement links TRBV20-1 to TRBJ1-1, with a weak D call TRBD1 (5 bases). The germline CDR1 and CDR2 sequences are DFQATT and SNEGSKA (reference sequence). The CDR3 is 13 residues long. V dropped 3 bases and J dropped 1 base, with 9 bases sitting between them. The CDR3 spells CSASRQQNTEAFF. In DNA, the CDR3 is TGCAGTGCTAGTCGACAGCAGAACACTGAAGCTTTCTTT.

The chain joins TRBV7-9 to TRBJ2-2; 7 bases match TRBD2. The CDR3 has 15 residues. CDR1 SEHNR and CDR2 FQNEAQ come from the germline V gene (reference sequence). V shed 5 bases and J 2 bases; nucleotides not matched to a gene: 5. CDR3: CASSRSGVNTGELFF. The CDR3 coding sequence is TGTGCCAGCAGCCGAAGCGGGGTTAACACCGGGGAGCTGTTTTTT.

This chain connects TRBV15 to TRBJ1-1, with a possible D match to TRBD1 (5 bases). V shed 5 bases and J shed 1 base, with 11 bases lying between them. Germline CDR1 is LNHNV and CDR2 is YYDKDF (reference sequence). The CDR3 is made up of 14 amino acids. The CDR3 bases are TGTGCCACCAGCTTGGGGCTTGGGAACACTGAAGCTTTCTTT. Amino acids: CATSLGLGNTEAFF.

This clone occurred once. V gene TRBV6-2 or TRBV6-3 combines with J gene TRBJ2-4; 10 bases are shared with TRBD2. Germline lookup yields CDR1 MNHEY and CDR2 SVGEGT. The CDR3 sequence is 19 residues long. V was clipped by 6 bases and J by 1 base; unmatched bases: 15. The CDR3, as DNA: TGTGCCAGCAGCCGATCAAGGGTAGCGGGGGGCCTGGCCAAAAACATTCAGTACTTC. This encodes CASSRSRVAGGLAKNIQYF.

The CDR3 reads CASSLLSGSSYEQYF. DNA of the CDR3: TGTGCCAGCAGCCTCCTCTCGGGGAGCTCCTACGAGCAGTACTTC. The rearrangement uses TRBV5-6 and TRBJ2-7; D is perhaps TRBD2 (5 bases). The germline gives CDR1 SGHDT, CDR2 YYEEEE. The V and J ends lost 4 bases and 0 bases respectively, with 14 bases between them. This CDR3 contains 15 residues.

This chain uses TRBV5-1 with TRBJ1-6, with D perhaps TRBD1 (6 bases). The V and J ends lost 0 bases and 7 bases respectively, with 11 bases between them. This CDR3 has 15 residues. Per the germline V gene, CDR1 is SGHRS and CDR2 is YFSETQ. CDR3 region: CASSLGAGENSPLHF. The CDR3 DNA is TGCGCCAGCAGCTTGGGGGCAGGGGAGAATTCACCCCTCCACTTT.

This clone was found once. CDR3 sequence reads: CASSQDPEGAGTGELFF. In nucleotides, the CDR3 is TGCGCCAGCAGCCAAGACCCTGAGGGGGCGGGCACCGGGGAGCTGTTTTTT. This rearrangement joins TRBV4-3 to TRBJ2-2; 7 bases match TRBD1. CDR1 is LGHNA and CDR2 is YSLEER in the germline V gene. The CDR3 consists of 17 residues. J was trimmed by 4 bases and V by 0 bases; bases with no gene match: 8.

The chain carries TRBV12-3 or TRBV12-4 and TRBJ2-7; 8 bases fit TRBD1. The CDR3 spans 13 residues. J lost 10 bases, V lost 0 bases, and 5 bases had no gene match. For the CDR3, the DNA is TGTGCCAGCAGTTTAGCGGGGACAGGATCTCAGTACTTC. It encodes CASSLAGTGSQYF.

The chain carries TRBV29-1 and TRBJ2-5; D not resolved. V lost 6 bases and J 4 bases, leaving 3 bases between the germline ends. The CDR3 loop spans 9 amino acids. The germline V gene encodes CDR1 SQVTM and CDR2 ANQGSEA. CDR3 sequence: CSVGETQYF. CDR3 nucleotides: TGCAGCGTCGGAGAGACCCAGTACTTC.